This TCR beta chain was sequenced during a study of blood T cell repertoires in COVID-19. Study-level background: Sources were T cells, B-cell-depleted T cells, or PBMCs; the material itself was cDNA or gDNA.

Per the study methods: The assay estimated nucleated cells by amplifying reference gene primers. Repertoires were generated with immunoSEQ multiplex PCR, while TCRdb's copy carries only in-frame clones and drops some. V and J calls and clone size follow that table, whereas D and trimming were derived from the DNA. The table lists fewer than 110,000 clones, approximately 90% of them singletons, with roughly a sixth in the top ten. The trim removed 5 bases at V and 9 bases at J, leaving 9 bases unmatched. The germline V gene encodes CDR1 SGHAT and CDR2 FQNNGV. This CDR3 contains 15 residues. The TCR was taken from a woman at least 80 years old in a cohort sampled during active COVID-19. The genes are TRBV11-2 and TRBJ2-1, with TRBD1 identical over 11 bases. Specimen: peripheral blood. For the CDR3, the DNA is TGTGCCAGCAGCCGCGGACAGGGGGCTCTTGGTGAGCAGTTCTTC. Translating gives CASSRGQGALGEQFF. Full variable domain (missing parts from reference TRBV11-2 and TRBJ2-1): EAGVAQSPRYKIIEKRQSVAFWCNPISGHATLYWYQQILGQGPKLLIQFQNNGVVDDSQLPKDRFSAERLKGVDSTLKIQPAKLEDSAVYLCASSRGQGALGEQFFGPGTRLTVL.